This entry lists 20 T cell receptor beta chains sequenced from one sample in a study of blood T cell repertoires in COVID-19. Sequencing was performed with immunoSEQ multiplex PCR; in TCRdb, only in-frame clones are kept and a portion is missing. The sample records about 180,000 clones, around 74% being singletons. The sample taken for sequencing was peripheral blood. The receptors derive from a woman aged 60-70 years with COVID-19, enrolled during active disease.

This clone was observed a single time. The chain recombines TRBV28 with TRBJ1-6; TRBD1 aligns across 8 bases. With V trimmed by 6 bases and J by 7 bases, 11 bases remained unmatched. Germline CDR1 reads MDHEN; CDR2 reads SYDVKM. CDR3 length: 16 amino acids. The CDR3 sequence is CASSNSRTGRNSPLHF. CDR3 coding DNA: TGTGCCAGCAGCAATTCCCGGACAGGGAGGAATTCACCCCTCCACTTT.

This clone was detected once. The V and J genes are TRBV9 and TRBJ2-1; 10 bases line up with TRBD2. The CDR3 length is 16 residues. V shed 0 bases and J 8 bases; nucleotides not matched to a gene: 8. Germline CDR1 and CDR2: SGDLS and YYNGEE. The CDR3 coding sequence is TGTGCCAGCAGCGTAGCCCCTAGCGGGAGAGCCCATGAGCAGTTCTTC. It is translated as CASSVAPSGRAHEQFF.

This clone occurred a few times. The chain uses TRBV6-1 and TRBJ2-7; 9 bases are a match to TRBD1. Germline V gene data show CDR1 as MNHNS and CDR2 as SASEGT. J lost 0 bases, V lost 4 bases, and 13 bases had no gene match. The CDR3 runs to 18 residues. The CDR3 DNA is TGTGCCAGCAGTGGCCCCCCAGTGGGACAGGGAGTCTCCTACGAGCAGTACGTC. Its protein is CASSGPPVGQGVSYEQYV.

The chain carries TRBV5-1 and TRBJ2-5; TRBD2 agrees at 7 bases. The CDR3 length is 16 residues. V dropped 0 bases and J dropped 2; count of bases not matched to a gene: 7. Germline loops: CDR1 SGHRS, CDR2 YFSETQ. The CDR3 reads CASSLGPAGLQETQYF. CDR3 nucleotides: TGCGCCAGCAGCTTGGGGCCGGCGGGACTACAAGAGACCCAGTACTTC.

The V gene is TRBV18, the J gene TRBJ1-4, with D maybe TRBD1 (6 bases). The CDR3 consists of 15 residues. The V end lost 4 bases, the J end lost 3 bases, and 12 bases lay between the germline ends. The germline V gene encodes CDR1 KGHSH and CDR2 LQKENI. CDR3 nucleotides: TGTGCCAGCTCACGACAGGTGGGAGCTAATGAAAAACTGTTTTTT. Translating it yields CASSRQVGANEKLFF.

The V and J genes are TRBV18 and TRBJ1-6; no firm D call. The CDR3 consists of 13 residues. V lost 0 bases and J lost 9, with 6 bases in between. Germline V CDR1 and CDR2: KGHSH, LQKENI. CDR3 sequence (DNA): TGTGCCAGCTCACCACCCTCGGGTTCACCCCTCCACTTT. It translates to CASSPPSGSPLHF.

The J gene is TRBJ1-2, the V gene TRBV3-1 (or the pseudogene TRBV3-2); D perhaps matches TRBD1 (6 bases). V lost 0 bases and J lost 5, with 16 bases in between. The V gene's germline CDR1 is LGHDT and CDR2 YNNKEL (reference sequence). The CDR3 is made up of 16 amino acids. The CDR3 nucleotides are TGTGCCAGCAGCCAAGAGTTGCGGGGGGCAGGGTATGGCTACACCTTC. Translation: CASSQELRGAGYGYTF.

In regard to this clone: The junction differs from germline at one of its ends, possibly a read error. This chain uses TRBV28 with TRBJ2-7; perhaps TRBD1 as D (6 bases). The germline gives CDR1 MDHEN, CDR2 SYDVKM. The CDR3 has 16 amino acids. This CDR3 is CASTLQQGRRSYEQYF. The CDR3 DNA is TGTGCCAGCACTTTACAACAGGGCCGTCGTTCCTACGAGCAGTACTTC.

The V gene is TRBV12-3 or TRBV12-4, the J gene TRBJ2-3; D not certain. The CDR3 sequence is 12 residues long. The V end was cut by 6 bases, the J end by 3 bases, with 7 bases between. The CDR3: CASRYITDTQYF. The CDR3 DNA is TGTGCCAGCAGATATATTACAGATACGCAGTATTTT.

The chain has TRBV21-1 and TRBJ1-1; TRBD1, as called in the table, went unchecked against the DNA. TRBV21-1 constitutes a pseudogene. The CDR3 is made up of 21 amino acids. The CDR3 protein is CASSKARYGEDTPRTNTEAFF. CDR3 coding DNA: TGTGCCAGCAGCAAAGCGCGGTACGGAGAGGACACCCCTCGGACGAACACTGAAGCTTTCTTT.

V gene TRBV5-6 combines with J gene TRBJ1-2; TRBD1 matches at 8 bases. Trimming took 0 bases from V and 4 from J; bases not matched to a gene: 2. This CDR3 has 14 amino acids. In germline, CDR1 is SGHDT, CDR2 YYEEEE. In DNA form, the CDR3 reads TGTGCCAGCAGCTTGGAGGGGACAGGCTATGGCTACACCTTC. Translated, it gives CASSLEGTGYGYTF.

V and J are TRBV6-2 or TRBV6-3 and TRBJ2-3, with a tentative D call TRBD2 (5 bases). V lost 0 bases and J lost 1, with 11 bases in between. The CDR3 length is 16 residues. Germline V gives CDR1 MNHEY, CDR2 SVGEGT. The chain's CDR3 is CASSYSSRAGTDTQYF. DNA of the CDR3: TGTGCCAGCAGTTACTCGTCGCGGGCTGGCACAGATACGCAGTATTTT.

The CDR3 DNA sequence: TGTGCCAGCAGCTTAGCGACGGGGTCCCAGCCCCAGCATTTT. Amino acids: CASSLATGSQPQHF. V is TRBV7-8 and J is TRBJ1-5, with no clear D. The CDR3 runs 14 residues. The germline V gene encodes CDR1 SGHVS and CDR2 FQNEAQ. V was trimmed by 0 bases and J by 7 bases, leaving 10 bases between them.

The rearrangement uses TRBV5-1 and TRBJ2-5; 8 positions agree with TRBD1. Germline V gene lookup returns CDR1 SGHRS and CDR2 YFSETQ. The CDR3 consists of 16 residues. J lost 3 bases, V lost 0 bases, and 7 bases had no gene match. CDR3 DNA: TGCGCCAGCAGCTTGGCCAGGACAGGGAAGGAAGAGACCCAGTACTTC. This translates into CASSLARTGKEETQYF. The whole variable domain, filled in from reference TRBV5-1 and TRBJ2-5, reads KAGVTQTPRYLIKTRGQQVTLSCSPISGHRSVSWYQQTPGQGLQFLFEYFSETQRNKGNFPGRFSGRQFSNSRSEMNVSTLELGDSALYLCASSLARTGKEETQYFGPGTRLLVL.

The J gene is TRBJ2-7, the V gene TRBV24-1; 11 bases align to TRBD1. CDR3 length equals 16 residues. The trim removed 3 bases at V and 6 bases at J, leaving 9 bases unmatched. Per the germline V gene, CDR1 is KGHDR and CDR2 is SFDVKD. CDR3 sequence: CATSDTLGTGGGEQYF. CDR3 nucleotides: TGTGCCACCAGTGATACCCTCGGGACAGGGGGAGGCGAGCAGTACTTC.

The chain has TRBV18 and TRBJ1-6; D perhaps matches TRBD1 (6 bases). Germline lookup yields CDR1 KGHSH and CDR2 LQKENI. There are 15 residues in the CDR3. The V end was cut by 6 bases, the J end by 0 bases, with 9 bases between. The CDR3 DNA is TGTGCCAGCTCTCTGGACAGCTCCTATAATTCACCCCTCCACTTT. This translates into CASSLDSSYNSPLHF.

This clone came up a few times. The chain recombines TRBV5-1 with TRBJ1-2; 11 positions agree with TRBD1. The germline V gene encodes CDR1 SGHRS and CDR2 YFSETQ. V was clipped by 3 bases and J by 8 bases; unmatched bases: 6. The CDR3 has 14 residues. The CDR3 DNA sequence: TGCGCCAGCAGCTCGGACAGGGGGCTCGGCGGCTACACCTTC. Amino acid sequence: CASSSDRGLGGYTF.

This clone was recorded a few times. The rearrangement links TRBV2 to TRBJ2-7; D not resolved. The length of the CDR3 is 13 residues. The V and J ends lost 3 bases and 5 bases respectively, with 11 bases between them. Germline CDR1 reads SNHLY; CDR2 reads FYNNEI. In DNA, the CDR3 is TGTGCCAGCAGTGAGGTTCCCCAGGACGAGCAGTACTTC. Translated: CASSEVPQDEQYF.

The genes are TRBV7-9 and TRBJ1-1; D uncertain. Per the germline V gene, CDR1 is SEHNR and CDR2 is FQNEAQ (reference sequence). CDR3 size: 12 residues. V was clipped by 5 bases and J by 3 bases, with 7 bases between them. CDR3 bases: TGTGCCAGCAGCCGCGAGCACACTGAAGCTTTCTTT. Translating it yields CASSREHTEAFF.

V gene TRBV11-3 combines with J gene TRBJ2-5, with 7 bases aligning to TRBD1. CDR1 and CDR2 from the germline V gene are SGHNT and YENEEA. Trimming cost V 5 bases and J 4 bases; bases outside gene matches: 10. The CDR3 sequence is 15 residues long. The CDR3 bases are TGTGCCAGCAGCCCCGGGGCTAGGGGGCGAGAGACCCAGTACTTC. Protein product: CASSPGARGRETQYF.